This TCR beta chain was identified in a study of identical twins (dated by TCRdb to the mid-2010s). Notes on the research overall: To test whether fetal clonotypes persist, this study deep-sequenced TCR alpha and beta repertoires from monozygotic twins, from unrelated adults of various ages, and from cord blood. To rule out contamination, the twin experiments were replicated at different times with different library preparation protocols. Study-level results and caveats: In monozygotic twins, out-of-frame TCR alpha sharing was systematically underestimated by recombination models, although the models agreed with sharing between unrelated individuals. Zero-insertion analyses could be partly confounded by invariant T cells such as MAIT and iNKT, though diverse VJ usage argued against such confounding for most clonotypes. Abundant cord blood beta clonotypes carried fewer insertions; young adult naive repertoires showed a weaker similar trend, while memory repertoires showed none. Compared with coincidental sharing between unrelated individuals, an excess of low generation-probability sequences was observed among out-of-frame TCR alpha sequences shared between twins. The excess sharing between twins in beta out-of-frame sequences was weaker because fewer shared sequences reduced the signal-to-noise ratio. Because the same donors could not be followed over many years, the conclusions depended on cross-sectional statistical analysis.

V and J lose 8 bases and 5 bases, and a span of 11 bases separates them. Sequences KGHDR (CDR1) and SFDVKD (CDR2) are obtained from the germline V gene. From cysteine to phenylalanine, the CDR3 is 13 amino acids long. Here the CDR3 DNA is all that survives: 39 bases in frame from base 1. Libraries were constructed by 5' RACE. The sequencer listed for this sample is Illumina HiSeq 2000. Template switching introduced a universal primer binding site; the final cDNA contained a unique molecular identifier, enabling accurate counting of TCR cDNA molecules. First-strand cDNA for TCR alpha and beta chains was synthesized from specific primers in the conserved constant-segment region. To control for contamination, every cDNA library carried two barcodes: a SMART-Mk sample barcode plus Illumina barcodes. Two successive PCR steps introduced TruSeq adapter sequences along with Illumina sample barcodes. TCR alpha and beta cDNA libraries were sequenced on the Illumina HiSeq platform with custom primers. The authors processed their data as follows. MiGEC processed the raw reads to extract unique molecular identifiers, while MiXCR was used to determine the CDR3 positions. For each individual, recombination models were inferred using an EM algorithm with the repgenHMM and IGoR tools. Shared clonotype analysis was performed with the tcR package in R, normalizing sharing by the product of cloneset sizes. Out-of-frame nonproductive sequences were analyzed to study raw recombination free of thymic and clonal selection effects. The raw public reads went through TCRdb reprocessing: fastp at Q25, MiXCR clone calling, in-frame beta chains kept. Each record represents a unique CDR3 protein, reported with the most common genes and DNA among its rows. Clone size and V and J calls follow TCRdb, not the original study. The sample profile shows 200,000 to 250,000 distinct CDR3 sequences; 6.5% to 8.5% of them were found once. The leading ten clones occupy just under 2% of the sample.

All donors were healthy Caucasians. The twin cohort comprised three pairs of female monozygotic twins, all aged about 18 to 30 years. Miltenyi CD45RO+ enrichment and human naive T-cell isolation kits were used to isolate memory (CD45RO+) and naive T cells from PBMC. In this sample, this clonotype turned up many times. No cognate antigen has been identified for it. No qualities accompany the bases; no much larger clone lies one base away. A further study also used this sample, focusing on yellow fever vaccine responses in identical twins. The second publication reports: According to the authors, in identical twins the way T cells responded to vaccination appeared partly convergent and partly personalized. In identical twins, the study followed T cell clones that responded to the vaccine with precision.

The chain is made from TRBV24-1 and TRBJ2-2, and the D gene may be TRBD1, 5 bases matching. This TCR was sampled from a woman younger than 30 in good health. Sequenced: memory (CD45RO+) T cells sorted from blood. This specimen's cell subset or site label, interpreted: CD45RO+ enriched T cells. The DNA reads as follows: TGTGCCACCAACGCAGGGCCAACCGGGGAGCTGTTTTTT. Its protein reads: CATNAGPTGELFF.